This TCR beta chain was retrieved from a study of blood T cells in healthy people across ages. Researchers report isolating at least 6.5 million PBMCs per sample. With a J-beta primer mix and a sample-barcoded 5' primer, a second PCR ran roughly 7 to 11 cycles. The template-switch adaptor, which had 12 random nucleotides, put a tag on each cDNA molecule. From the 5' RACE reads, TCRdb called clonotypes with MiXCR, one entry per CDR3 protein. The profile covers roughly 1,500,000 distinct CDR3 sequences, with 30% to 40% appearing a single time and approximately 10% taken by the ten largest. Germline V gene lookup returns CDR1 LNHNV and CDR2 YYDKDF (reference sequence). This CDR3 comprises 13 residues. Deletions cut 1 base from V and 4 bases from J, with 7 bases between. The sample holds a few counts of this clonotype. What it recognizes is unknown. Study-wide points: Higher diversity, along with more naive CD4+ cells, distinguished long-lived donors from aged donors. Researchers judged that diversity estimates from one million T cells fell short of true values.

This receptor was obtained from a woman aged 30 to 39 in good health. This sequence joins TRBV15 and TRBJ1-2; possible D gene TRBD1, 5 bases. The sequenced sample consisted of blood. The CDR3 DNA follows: TGTGCCACCAGCAGAGCAGGGACCTATGGCTACACCTTC. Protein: CATSRAGTYGYTF.